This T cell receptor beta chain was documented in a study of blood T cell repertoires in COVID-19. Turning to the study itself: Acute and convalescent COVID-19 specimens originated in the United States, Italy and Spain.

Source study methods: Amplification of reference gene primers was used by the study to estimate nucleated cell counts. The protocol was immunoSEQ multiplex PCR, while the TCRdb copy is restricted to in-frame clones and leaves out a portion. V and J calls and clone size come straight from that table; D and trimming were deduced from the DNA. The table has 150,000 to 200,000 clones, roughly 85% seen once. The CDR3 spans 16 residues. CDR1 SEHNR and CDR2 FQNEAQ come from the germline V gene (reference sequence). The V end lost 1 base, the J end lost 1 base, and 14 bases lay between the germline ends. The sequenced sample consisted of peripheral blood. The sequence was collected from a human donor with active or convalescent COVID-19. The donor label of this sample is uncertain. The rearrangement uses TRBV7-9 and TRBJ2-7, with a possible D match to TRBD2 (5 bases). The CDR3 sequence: CASSLVRRSGSYEQYF. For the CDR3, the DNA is TGTGCCAGCAGCTTAGTAAGGCGTTCGGGGTCCTACGAGCAGTACTTC.